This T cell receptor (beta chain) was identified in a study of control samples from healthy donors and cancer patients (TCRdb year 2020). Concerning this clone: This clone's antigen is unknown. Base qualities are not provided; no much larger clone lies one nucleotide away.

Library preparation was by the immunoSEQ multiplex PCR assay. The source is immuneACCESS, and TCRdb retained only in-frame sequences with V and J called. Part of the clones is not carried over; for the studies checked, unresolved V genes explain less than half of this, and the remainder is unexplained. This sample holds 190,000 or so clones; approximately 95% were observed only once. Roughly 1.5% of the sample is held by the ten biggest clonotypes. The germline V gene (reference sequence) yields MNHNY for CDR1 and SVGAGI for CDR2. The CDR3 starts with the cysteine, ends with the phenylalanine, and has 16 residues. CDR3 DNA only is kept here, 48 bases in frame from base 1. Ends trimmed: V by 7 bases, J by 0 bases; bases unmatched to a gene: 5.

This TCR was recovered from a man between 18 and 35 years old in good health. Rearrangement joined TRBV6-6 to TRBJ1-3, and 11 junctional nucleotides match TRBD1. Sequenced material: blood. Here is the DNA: TGTGCCAGCAAACGGGGACAGGGGGTCTCTGGAAACACCATATATTTT. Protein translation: CASKRGQGVSGNTIYF.